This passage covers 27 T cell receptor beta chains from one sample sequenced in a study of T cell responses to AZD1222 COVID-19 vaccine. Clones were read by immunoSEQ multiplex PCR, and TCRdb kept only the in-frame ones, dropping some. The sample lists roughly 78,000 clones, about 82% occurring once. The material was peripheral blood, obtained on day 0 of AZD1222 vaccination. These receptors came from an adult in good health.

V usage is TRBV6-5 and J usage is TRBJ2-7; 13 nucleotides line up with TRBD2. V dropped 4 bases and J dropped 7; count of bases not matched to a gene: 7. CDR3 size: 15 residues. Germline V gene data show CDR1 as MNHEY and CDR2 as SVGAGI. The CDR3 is CASSLGTSGVREQYF. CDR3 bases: TGTGCCAGCAGTTTGGGGACTAGCGGGGTTAGGGAGCAGTACTTC.

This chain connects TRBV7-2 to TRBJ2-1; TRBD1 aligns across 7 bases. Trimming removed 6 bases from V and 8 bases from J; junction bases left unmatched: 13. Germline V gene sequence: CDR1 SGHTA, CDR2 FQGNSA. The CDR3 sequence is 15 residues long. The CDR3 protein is CASRLRQGAGHEQFF. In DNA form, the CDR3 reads TGTGCCAGCAGACTAAGACAGGGTGCGGGCCATGAGCAGTTCTTC.

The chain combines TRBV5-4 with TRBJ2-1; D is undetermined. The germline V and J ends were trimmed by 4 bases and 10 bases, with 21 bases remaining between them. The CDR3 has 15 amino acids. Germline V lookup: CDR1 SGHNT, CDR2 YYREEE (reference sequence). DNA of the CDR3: TGTGCCAGCAGCCTCGAACCTGTAACCTTTAGGGAGCAGTTCTTC. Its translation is CASSLEPVTFREQFF.

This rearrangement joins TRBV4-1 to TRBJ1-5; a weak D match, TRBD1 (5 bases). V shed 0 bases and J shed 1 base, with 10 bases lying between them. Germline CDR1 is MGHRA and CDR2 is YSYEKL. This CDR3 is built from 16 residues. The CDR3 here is CASSQDGGGSNQPQHF. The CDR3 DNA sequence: TGCGCCAGCAGCCAAGATGGGGGGGGGAGCAATCAGCCCCAGCATTTT.

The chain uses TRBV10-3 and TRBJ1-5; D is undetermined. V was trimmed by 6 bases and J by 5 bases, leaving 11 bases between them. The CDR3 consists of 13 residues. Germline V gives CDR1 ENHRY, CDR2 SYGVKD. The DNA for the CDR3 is TGTGCCATCAGAGGCGACGGGGATCAGCCCCAGCATTTT. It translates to CAIRGDGDQPQHF.

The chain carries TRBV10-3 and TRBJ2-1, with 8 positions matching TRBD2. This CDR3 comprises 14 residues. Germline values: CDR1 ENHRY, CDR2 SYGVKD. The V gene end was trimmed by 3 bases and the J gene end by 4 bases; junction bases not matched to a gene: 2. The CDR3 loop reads CAISEKREYNEQFF. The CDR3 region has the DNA TGTGCCATCAGTGAAAAGCGGGAGTACAATGAGCAGTTCTTC.

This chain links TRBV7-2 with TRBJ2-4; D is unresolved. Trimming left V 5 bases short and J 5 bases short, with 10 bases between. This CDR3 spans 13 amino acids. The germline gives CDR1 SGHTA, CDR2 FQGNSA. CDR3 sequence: CASSARNENIQYF. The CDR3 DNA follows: TGTGCCAGCAGCGCCCGAAACGAAAACATTCAGTACTTC.

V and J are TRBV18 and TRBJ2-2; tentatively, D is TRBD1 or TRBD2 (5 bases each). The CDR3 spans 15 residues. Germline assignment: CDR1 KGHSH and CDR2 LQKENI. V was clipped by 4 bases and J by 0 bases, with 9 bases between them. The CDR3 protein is CASSRGVTNTGELFF. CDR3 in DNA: TGTGCCAGCTCACGAGGGGTTACGAACACCGGGGAGCTGTTTTTT.

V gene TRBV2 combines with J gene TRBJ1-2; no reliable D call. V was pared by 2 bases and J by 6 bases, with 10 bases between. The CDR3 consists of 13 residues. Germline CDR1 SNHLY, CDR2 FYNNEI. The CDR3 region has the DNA TGTGCCAGCAGTGAACTCAGCGATGATGGCTACACCTTC. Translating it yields CASSELSDDGYTF.

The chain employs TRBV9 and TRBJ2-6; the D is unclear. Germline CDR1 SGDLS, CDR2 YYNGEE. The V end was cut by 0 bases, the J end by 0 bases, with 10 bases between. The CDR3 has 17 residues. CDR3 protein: CASSVGSPSSGANVLTF. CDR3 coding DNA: TGTGCCAGCAGCGTAGGCAGCCCTAGCTCTGGGGCCAACGTCCTGACTTTC.

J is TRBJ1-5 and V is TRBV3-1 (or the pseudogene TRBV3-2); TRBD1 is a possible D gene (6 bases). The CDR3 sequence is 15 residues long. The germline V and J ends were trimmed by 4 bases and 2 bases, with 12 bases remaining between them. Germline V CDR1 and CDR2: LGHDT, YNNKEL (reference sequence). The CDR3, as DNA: TGTGCCAGCAGCCTGGCGGGGGCCGGCAATCAGCCCCAGCATTTT. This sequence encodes CASSLAGAGNQPQHF.

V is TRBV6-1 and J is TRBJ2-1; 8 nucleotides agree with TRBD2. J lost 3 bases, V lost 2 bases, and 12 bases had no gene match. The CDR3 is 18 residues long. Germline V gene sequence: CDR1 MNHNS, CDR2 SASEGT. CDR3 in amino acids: CASSEYEEPSGFYNEQFF. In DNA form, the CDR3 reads TGTGCCAGCAGTGAATATGAGGAACCTAGCGGGTTCTACAATGAGCAGTTCTTC.

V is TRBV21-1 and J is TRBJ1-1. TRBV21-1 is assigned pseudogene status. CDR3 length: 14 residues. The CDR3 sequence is CASSKAFAGTEAFF. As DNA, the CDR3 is TGTGCCAGCAGCAAAGCGTTTGCCGGCACTGAAGCTTTCTTT.

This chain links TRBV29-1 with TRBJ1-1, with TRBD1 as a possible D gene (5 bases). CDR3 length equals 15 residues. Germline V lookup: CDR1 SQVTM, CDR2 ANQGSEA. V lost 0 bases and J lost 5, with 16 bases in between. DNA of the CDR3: TGCAGCGTTGAAGATCGGGCAGGGTCGGGGACTGAAGCTTTCTTT. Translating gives CSVEDRAGSGTEAFF.

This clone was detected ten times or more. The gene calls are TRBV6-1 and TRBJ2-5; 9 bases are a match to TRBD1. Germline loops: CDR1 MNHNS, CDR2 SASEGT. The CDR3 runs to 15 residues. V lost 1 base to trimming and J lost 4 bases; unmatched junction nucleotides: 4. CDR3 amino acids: CASSEVGGQGETQYF. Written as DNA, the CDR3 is TGTGCCAGCAGTGAAGTGGGGGGACAGGGAGAGACCCAGTACTTC.

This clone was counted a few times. For the CDR3, the DNA is TGTGCCAGCAGCCGAGGAACGCAAGGCTCGGGGTACGAGCAGTACTTC. Its protein product is CASSRGTQGSGYEQYF. The chain carries TRBV14 and TRBJ2-7; perhaps TRBD2 as D (5 bases). CDR3 length equals 16 residues. Between the trimmed V and J ends, which lost 4 bases and 4 bases, there was a span of 20 bases. Germline V gene data show CDR1 as SGHDN and CDR2 as FVKESK.

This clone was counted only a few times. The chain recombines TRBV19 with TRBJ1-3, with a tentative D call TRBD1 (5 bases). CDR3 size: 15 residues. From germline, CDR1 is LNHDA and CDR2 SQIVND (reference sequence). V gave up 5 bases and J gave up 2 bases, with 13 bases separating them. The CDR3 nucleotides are TGTGCCAGTAGTCAGCCGGGGCCCACTGGAAACACCATATATTTT. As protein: CASSQPGPTGNTIYF.

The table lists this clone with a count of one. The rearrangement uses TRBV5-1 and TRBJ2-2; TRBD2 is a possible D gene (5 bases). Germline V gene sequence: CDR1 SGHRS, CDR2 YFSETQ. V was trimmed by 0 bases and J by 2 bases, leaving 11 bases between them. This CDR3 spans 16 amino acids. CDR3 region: CASSLDSAGNTGELFF. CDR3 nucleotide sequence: TGCGCCAGCAGCTTGGACTCGGCGGGCAACACCGGGGAGCTGTTTTTT.

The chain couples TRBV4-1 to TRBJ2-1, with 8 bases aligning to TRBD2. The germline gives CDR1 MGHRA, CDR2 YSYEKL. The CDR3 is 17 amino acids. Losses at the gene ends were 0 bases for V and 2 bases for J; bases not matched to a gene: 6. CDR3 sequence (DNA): TGCGCCAGCAGCCAAGAAGGGGGACTAGTCGCCTACAATGAGCAGTTCTTC. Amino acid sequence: CASSQEGGLVAYNEQFF.

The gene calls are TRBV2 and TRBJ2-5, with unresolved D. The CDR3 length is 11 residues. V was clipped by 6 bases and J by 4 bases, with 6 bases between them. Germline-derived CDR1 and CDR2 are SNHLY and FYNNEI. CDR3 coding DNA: TGTGCCAGCAGGAGTGGAGAGACCCAGTACTTC. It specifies CASRSGETQYF.

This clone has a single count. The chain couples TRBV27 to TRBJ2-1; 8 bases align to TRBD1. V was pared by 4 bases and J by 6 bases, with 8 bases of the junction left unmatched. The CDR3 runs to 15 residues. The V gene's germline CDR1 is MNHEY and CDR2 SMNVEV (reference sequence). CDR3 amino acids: CASSWGTGLGNEQFF. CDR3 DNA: TGTGCCAGCAGTTGGGGGACAGGTTTGGGCAATGAGCAGTTCTTC.

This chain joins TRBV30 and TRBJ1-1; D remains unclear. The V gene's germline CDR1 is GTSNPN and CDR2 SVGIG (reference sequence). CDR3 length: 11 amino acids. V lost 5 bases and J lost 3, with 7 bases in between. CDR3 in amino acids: CAWSRDTEAFF. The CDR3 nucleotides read TGTGCCTGGTCGAGAGACACTGAAGCTTTCTTT.

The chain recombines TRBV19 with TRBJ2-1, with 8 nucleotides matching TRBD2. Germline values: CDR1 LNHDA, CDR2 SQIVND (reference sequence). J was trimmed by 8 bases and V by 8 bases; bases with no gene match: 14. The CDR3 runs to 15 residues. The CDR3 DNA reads TGTGCCAGTCGGTCCAGCAGCGGGGGAGGGCATGAGCAGTTCTTC. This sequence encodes CASRSSSGGGHEQFF.

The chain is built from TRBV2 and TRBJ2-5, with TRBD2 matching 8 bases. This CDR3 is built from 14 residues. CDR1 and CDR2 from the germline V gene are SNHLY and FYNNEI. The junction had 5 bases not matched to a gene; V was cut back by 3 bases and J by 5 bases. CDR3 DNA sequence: TGTGCCAGCAGTGACGTGGGACTAGGCGAGACCCAGTACTTC. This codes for CASSDVGLGETQYF. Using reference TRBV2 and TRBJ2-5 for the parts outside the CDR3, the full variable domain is EPEVTQTPSHQVTQMGQEVILRCVPISNHLYFYWYRQILGQKVEFLVSFYNNEISEKSEIFDDQFSVERPDGSNFTLKIRSTKLEDSAMYFCASSDVGLGETQYFGPGTRLLVL.

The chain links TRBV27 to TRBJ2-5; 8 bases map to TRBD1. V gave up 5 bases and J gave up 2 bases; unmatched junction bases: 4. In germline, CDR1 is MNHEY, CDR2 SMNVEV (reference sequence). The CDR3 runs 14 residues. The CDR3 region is CASSATGAQETQYF. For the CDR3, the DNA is TGTGCCAGCAGTGCGACAGGGGCTCAAGAGACCCAGTACTTC.

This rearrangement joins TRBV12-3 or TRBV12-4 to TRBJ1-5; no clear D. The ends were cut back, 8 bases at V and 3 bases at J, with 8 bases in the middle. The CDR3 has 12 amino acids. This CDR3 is CASGRDNQPQHF. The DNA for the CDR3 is TGTGCCAGCGGGAGGGACAATCAGCCCCAGCATTTT.

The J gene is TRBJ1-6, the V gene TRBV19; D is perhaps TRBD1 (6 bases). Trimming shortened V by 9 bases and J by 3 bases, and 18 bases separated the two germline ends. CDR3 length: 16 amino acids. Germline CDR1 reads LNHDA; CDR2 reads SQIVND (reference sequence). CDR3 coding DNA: TGTGCCAGCGCCTTGAACTGGGACAACTATAATTCACCCCTCCACTTT. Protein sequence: CASALNWDNYNSPLHF.